This record looks at one T cell receptor (beta chain) sequence and its context. The data derive from a study of blood T cell repertoires in COVID-19. Study in general: PBMCs, B-cell-depleted T cells, or T cells were the source of the cDNA or gDNA that made up the material.

CDR3 length equals 13 residues. Trimming removed 6 bases from V and 5 bases from J; junction bases left unmatched: 3. Libraries were prepared by immunoSEQ multiplex PCR; TCRdb keeps only in-frame clonotypes and omits some of them. The sample lists about 97,000 clones; about nine tenths were seen once. Sequenced sample: peripheral blood. This clonotype was sampled from a woman aged 45-65 years with COVID-19, enrolled during active disease. V usage is TRBV12-3 or TRBV12-4 and J usage is TRBJ2-7; 11 positions match TRBD1. CDR3 sequence reads: CASRRTGGDEQYF. Written as DNA, the CDR3 is TGTGCCAGCAGACGGACAGGGGGCGACGAGCAGTACTTC.